A selection of T cell receptor beta chains follows, all from one sample in a study of blood T cell repertoires in COVID-19. Some clones are missing from TCRdb's copy, which holds only in-frame ones; the method was immunoSEQ multiplex PCR. The sample comprises some 180,000 clones, 75% to 90% of which are singletons, and around 8% rests with the top ten. Sequencing was performed on peripheral blood. Source of these receptors: a woman aged 60-70 years with acute or convalescent COVID-19. The CDR3 runs from the conserved cysteine through the conserved F or W. D genes are given only for firm matches. Rows give clone size only sometimes, using once, few, many, or a class for an expanded clone.

d_call	v_call	cdr3_length	j_call	clone_size	cdr3_aa	cdr3_nt
TRBD1	TRBV9	14	TRBJ1-2	NA	CASSVGQGIYGYTF	TGTGCCAGCAGCGTGGGACAGGGAATCTATGGCTACACCTTC
NA	TRBV10-3	14	TRBJ1-6	few	CAISDAGADSPLHF	TGTGCCATCAGCGACGCAGGGGCCGATTCACCCCTCCACTTT
NA	TRBV13	11	TRBJ2-1	NA	CASSRVNEQFF	TGTGCCAGCAGTCGGGTGAATGAGCAGTTCTTC
NA	TRBV19	12	TRBJ2-1	NA	CASSTPSGAQFF	TGTGCCAGTAGTACCCCCAGCGGAGCGCAGTTCTTC
NA	TRBV27	13	TRBJ2-3	NA	CASSLSRETTQYF	TGTGCCAGCAGTTTATCTCGCGAAACTACGCAGTATTTT
NA	TRBV9	13	TRBJ2-1	few	CASSLPTNNEQFF	TGTGCCAGCAGCCTCCCCACAAACAATGAGCAGTTCTTC
TRBD1	TRBV5-1	13	TRBJ1-2	NA	CASSETGGYGYTF	TGCGCCAGCAGCGAAACAGGGGGGTATGGCTACACCTTC
TRBD2	TRBV24-1	17	TRBJ2-1	NA	CATSDSSSGRALDEQFF	TGTGCCACCAGTGATTCCAGTAGCGGGAGGGCCTTGGATGAGCAGTTCTTC
NA	TRBV27	13	TRBJ1-6	NA	CASSASVNSPLHF	TGTGCCAGCAGTGCCTCAGTAAATTCACCCCTCCACTTT
TRBD1	TRBV6-5	14	TRBJ1-5	NA	CASAGQGGDQPQHF	TGTGCCAGCGCCGGACAGGGGGGGGATCAGCCCCAGCATTTT
NA	TRBV5-1	15	TRBJ1-4	NA	CASSLAATTNEKLFF	TGCGCCAGCAGCTTGGCCGCGACAACTAATGAAAAACTGTTTTTT
TRBD1	TRBV10-3	13	TRBJ2-2	NA	CAITRDRGQELFF	TGTGCCATCACTCGGGACAGGGGGCAAGAGCTGTTTTTT
NA	TRBV5-4	13	TRBJ1-2	NA	CASSLISRYGYTF	TGTGCCAGCAGCTTGATTAGCCGCTATGGCTACACCTTC
NA	TRBV19	13	TRBJ1-2	NA	CASESDSRYGYTF	TGTGCCAGTGAATCCGACTCCCGCTATGGCTACACCTTC
NA	TRBV6-5	16	TRBJ1-6	NA	CASSYLGPDRSSPLHF	TGTGCCAGCAGTTACCTCGGACCTGACAGGAGTTCACCCCTCCACTTT
TRBD2	TRBV27	15	TRBJ2-3	once	CASSFIGTSGRTQYF	TGTGCCAGCAGTTTTATTGGGACTAGCGGACGTACGCAGTATTTT